This T cell receptor (beta chain) is from a study of beta chain features in type 1 diabetes (dated by TCRdb to the late 2010s). About the investigation overall: Patients and healthy donors did not differ in mean age, gender distribution, total cell number or subset yield. A total of roughly 98,000,000 sorted cells were examined across all samples, and a strong correlation was observed between cell number per subset and RNA yield. The study compared TCRB repertoires of sorted circulating CD4+ T cell subsets between recently diagnosed type 1 diabetes patients and matched healthy donors. Regulatory and stem cell-like memory subsets were obtained from only 8 patients and roughly 8 healthy donors, while naive and central memory subsets were obtained from all 30 or so donors. Study-wide conclusions, independent of this receptor: Only small numbers of individuals were included in the HLA sub-analyses, which left unresolved whether HLA type had any influence on TCRB rearrangement. In all four CD4+ subsets, TCRB CDR3 length was moderately but significantly shorter in type 1 diabetes patients. Shorter templates might have been favored by PCR, but patient and control samples were amplified and corrected together, so both groups would have been affected equally by any skew. Because cDNA was sequenced instead of genomic DNA, highly expressing activated cells could be over-represented, though the groups showed no difference in activation or CD3 levels. At VDJ recombination sites, patients with type 1 diabetes made fewer insertions and deleted more nucleotides, a pattern implying thymic rearrangement abnormalities. The naive, central memory and regulatory TCRB repertoires appeared to resemble one another more closely among patients than among healthy donors.

A single peripheral blood draw of around 100 mL on average was collected from each donor into heparinised tubes. A BD FACSAria II and a panel including CD45RO, CCR7, CD25, CD127, CD95 and CD27 were used to sort naive, central memory, regulatory and stem cell-like memory CD4+ T cells. Every sorted population had a purity above 98%. PBMCs were isolated immediately by Lymphoprep density gradient centrifugation and stained directly without culture. Samples were stained and sorted in pairs, with one healthy donor and one patient per experiment, so that batch effects were minimized. With regard to this clone: The antigen this receptor binds is unknown. Base-call qualities are not available, and no considerably larger clone is one nucleotide away.

The entire isolated RNA was reverse transcribed using the High Capacity cDNA Reverse Transcription Kit, and thus expressed TCRB transcripts were sequenced. Naive, central memory and regulatory T cell samples underwent deep immunoSEQ sequencing, averaging approximately 3.3 million total reads per sample. Sorted cells were lysed in RLT buffer and RNA was extracted with DNase-treated RNeasy Micro or Mini kits, depending on cell number. To prevent cross-contamination, every cell subset was processed on its own, while patient and healthy donor samples were processed together. The immunoSEQ multiplex PCR was used to amplify TCRB sequences from cDNA, generating 87-bp fragments that spanned the CDR3 region. Amplicons were sequenced on the Illumina HiSeq platform. The paper's data handling went like this. PCR bias was computationally corrected using synthetic template baselines, reads within Hamming distance 2 were collapsed, and singletons that could not be merged were discarded. Reads were aligned against IMGT to assign V, D and J genes, CDR3 length and insertions or deletions at six rearrangement sites. Within each subset, clonotype counts were normalized to sorted cell number, after which true diversity and Gini coefficients were computed with the tcR R package. The overlap coefficient, calculated on TCRB nucleotide sequences, was used to quantify repertoire sharing. Drawn from immuneACCESS, this table holds only the in-frame rearrangements with V and J called that TCRdb kept. Clones are partly lost; checked studies trace under half to an unresolved V gene and leave the rest unexplained. V, J and clone size are taken as reported in that table, and D and trimming were inferred from the DNA itself. This sample lists 40,000 to 45,000 clones; around 45% were detected once. The ten top clones hold roughly 0.7% of the sample.

The germline V gene specifies SGHDT as CDR1 and YYEEEE as CDR2. Trimming removed 2 bases from V and 0 bases from J, leaving 12 bases between the germline ends. The CDR3, cysteine through phenylalanine, is 16 amino acids long. Of the read, only the CDR3 DNA is kept; its 48 bases are in frame from base 1. This TCR derives from a woman aged 18-30 years in good health. Recombination connected TRBV5-6 to TRBJ1-5; the D gene is perhaps TRBD1, from 5 matching bases. The sample was central memory CD4+ T cells from blood. The sequenced DNA is TGTGCCAGCAGCTTAGTCGGACACGATAGCAATCAGCCCCAGCATTTT. This encodes CASSLVGHDSNQPQHF.